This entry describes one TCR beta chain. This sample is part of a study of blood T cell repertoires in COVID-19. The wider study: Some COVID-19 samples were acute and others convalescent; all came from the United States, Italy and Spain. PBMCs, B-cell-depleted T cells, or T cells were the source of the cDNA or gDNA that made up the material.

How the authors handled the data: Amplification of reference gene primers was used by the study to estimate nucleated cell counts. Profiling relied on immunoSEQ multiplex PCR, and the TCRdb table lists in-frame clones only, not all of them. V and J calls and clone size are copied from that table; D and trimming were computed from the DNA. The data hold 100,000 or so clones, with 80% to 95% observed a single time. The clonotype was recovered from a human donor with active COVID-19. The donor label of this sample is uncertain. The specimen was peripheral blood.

CDR3 protein: CASSQRTGEAYEQYF. CDR3 nucleotides: TGCGCCAGCAGCCAACGGACAGGGGAGGCCTACGAGCAGTACTTC. The V gene is TRBV5-1, the J gene TRBJ2-7; 9 nucleotides align to TRBD1. This CDR3 has 15 amino acids. V dropped 4 bases and J dropped 2; count of bases not matched to a gene: 7. Germline CDR1 and CDR2: SGHRS and YFSETQ.